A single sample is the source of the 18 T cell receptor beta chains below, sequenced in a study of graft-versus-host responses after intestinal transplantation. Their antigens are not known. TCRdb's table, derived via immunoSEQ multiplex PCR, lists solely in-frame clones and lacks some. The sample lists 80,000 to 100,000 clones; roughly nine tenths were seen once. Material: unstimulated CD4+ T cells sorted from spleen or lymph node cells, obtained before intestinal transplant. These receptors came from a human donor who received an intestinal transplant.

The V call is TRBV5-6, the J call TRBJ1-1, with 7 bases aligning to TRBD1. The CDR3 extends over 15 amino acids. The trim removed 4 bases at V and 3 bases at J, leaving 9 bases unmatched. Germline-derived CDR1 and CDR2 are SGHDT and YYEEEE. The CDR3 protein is CASSQRDSPYTEAFF. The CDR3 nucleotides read TGTGCCAGCAGCCAAAGGGACAGCCCTTACACTGAAGCTTTCTTT.

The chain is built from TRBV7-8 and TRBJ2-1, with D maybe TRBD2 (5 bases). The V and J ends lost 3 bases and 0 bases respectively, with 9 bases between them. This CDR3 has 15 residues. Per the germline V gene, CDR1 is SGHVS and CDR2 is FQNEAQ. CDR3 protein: CASSLAGVSYNEQFF. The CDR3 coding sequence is TGTGCCAGCAGCTTGGCCGGGGTCTCCTACAATGAGCAGTTCTTC.

The chain's CDR3 is CASSVGLGGNQPQHF. CDR3 DNA: TGTGCCAGCAGCGTAGGATTAGGGGGCAATCAGCCCCAGCATTTT. The rearrangement joins TRBV9 to TRBJ1-5, with D perhaps TRBD1 (5 bases). Germline assignment: CDR1 SGDLS and CDR2 YYNGEE. Trimming stripped 0 bases from V and 2 bases from J, with 9 bases between. The CDR3 has 15 amino acids.

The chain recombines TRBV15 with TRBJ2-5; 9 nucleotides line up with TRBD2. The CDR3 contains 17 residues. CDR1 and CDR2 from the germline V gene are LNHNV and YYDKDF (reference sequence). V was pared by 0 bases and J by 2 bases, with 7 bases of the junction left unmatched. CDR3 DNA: TGTGCCACCAGCAGAGATAGCGGGGGACCGTCACAAGAGACCCAGTACTTC. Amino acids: CATSRDSGGPSQETQYF.

The CDR3 here is CASSSRAGTSGRHYEQFF. Written as DNA, the CDR3 is TGCGCCAGCAGCTCCCGAGCCGGGACTAGCGGGAGACACTATGAGCAGTTCTTC. The gene calls are TRBV5-1 and TRBJ2-1; 14 bases match TRBD2. The trim removed 3 bases at V and 8 bases at J, leaving 13 bases unmatched. CDR3 size: 18 residues. Germline V gene data show CDR1 as SGHRS and CDR2 as YFSETQ.

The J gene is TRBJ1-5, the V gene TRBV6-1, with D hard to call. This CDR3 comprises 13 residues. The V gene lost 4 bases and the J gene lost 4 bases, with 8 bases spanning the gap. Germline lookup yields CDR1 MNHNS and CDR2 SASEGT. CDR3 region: CASSVTGNQPQHF. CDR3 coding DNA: TGTGCCAGCAGTGTGACGGGTAATCAGCCCCAGCATTTT.

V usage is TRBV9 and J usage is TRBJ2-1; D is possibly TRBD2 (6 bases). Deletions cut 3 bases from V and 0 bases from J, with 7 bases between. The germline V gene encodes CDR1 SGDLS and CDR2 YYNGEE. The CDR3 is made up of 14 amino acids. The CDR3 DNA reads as TGTGCCAGCAGCGGTAGCGGCTCCTACAATGAGCAGTTCTTC. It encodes CASSGSGSYNEQFF.

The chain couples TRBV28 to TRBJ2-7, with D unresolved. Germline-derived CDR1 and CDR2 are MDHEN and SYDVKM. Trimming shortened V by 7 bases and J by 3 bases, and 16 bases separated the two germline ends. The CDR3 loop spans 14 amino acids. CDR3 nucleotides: TGTGCCAGCAACAGCCAGGCCACGAACTACGAGCAGTACTTC. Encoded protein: CASNSQATNYEQYF.

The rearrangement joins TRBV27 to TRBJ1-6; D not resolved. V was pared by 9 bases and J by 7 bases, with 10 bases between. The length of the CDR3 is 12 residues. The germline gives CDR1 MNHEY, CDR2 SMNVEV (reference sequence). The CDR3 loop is CASFSGNSPLHF. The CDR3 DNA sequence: TGTGCCAGTTTTTCAGGAAATTCACCCCTCCACTTT.

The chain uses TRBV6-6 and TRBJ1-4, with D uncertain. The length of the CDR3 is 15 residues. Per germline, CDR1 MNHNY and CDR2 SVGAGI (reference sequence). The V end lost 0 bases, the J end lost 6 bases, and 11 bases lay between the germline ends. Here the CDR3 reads CASSYSGRRDEKLFF. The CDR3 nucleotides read TGTGCCAGCAGTTACTCGGGCAGGCGCGATGAAAAACTGTTTTTT.

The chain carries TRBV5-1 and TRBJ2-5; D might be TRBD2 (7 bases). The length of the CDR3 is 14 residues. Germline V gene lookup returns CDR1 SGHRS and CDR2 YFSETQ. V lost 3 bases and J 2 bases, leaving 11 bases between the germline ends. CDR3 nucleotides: TGCGCCAGCAGCTCGGGGGGCGGTCAAGAGACCCAGTACTTC. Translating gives CASSSGGGQETQYF.

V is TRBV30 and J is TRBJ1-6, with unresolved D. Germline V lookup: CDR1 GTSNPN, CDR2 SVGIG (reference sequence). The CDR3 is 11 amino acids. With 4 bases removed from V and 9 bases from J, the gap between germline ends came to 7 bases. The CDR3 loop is CAWTRGSPLHF. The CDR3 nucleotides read TGTGCCTGGACCCGAGGTTCACCCCTCCACTTT.

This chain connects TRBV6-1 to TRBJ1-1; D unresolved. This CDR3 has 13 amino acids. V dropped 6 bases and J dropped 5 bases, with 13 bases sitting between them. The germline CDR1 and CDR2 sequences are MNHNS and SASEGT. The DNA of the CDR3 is TGTGCCAGCAGCGCACGGCGGGTTACTGAAGCTTTCTTT. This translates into CASSARRVTEAFF.

CDR3 DNA: TGTGCCAGCAGTTACACCGGGGTGACAACTGAAGCTTTCTTT. This translates into CASSYTGVTTEAFF. The chain recombines TRBV6-6 with TRBJ1-1; D unclear. Germline V gene lookup returns CDR1 MNHNY and CDR2 SVGAGI (reference sequence). V lost 2 bases and J 5 bases, leaving 12 bases between the germline ends. The CDR3 covers 14 residues.

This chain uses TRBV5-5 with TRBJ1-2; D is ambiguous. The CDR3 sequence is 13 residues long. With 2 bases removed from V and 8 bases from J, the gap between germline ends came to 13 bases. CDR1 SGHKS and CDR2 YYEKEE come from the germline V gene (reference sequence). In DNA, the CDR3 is TGTGCCAGCAGCTTACGGCCCGGCGGAGGCTACACCTTC. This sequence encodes CASSLRPGGGYTF. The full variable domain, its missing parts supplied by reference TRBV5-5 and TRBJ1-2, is DAGVTQSPTHLIKTRGQQVTLRCSPISGHKSVSWYQQVLGQGPQFIFQYYEKEERGRGNFPDRFSARQFPNYSSELNVNALLLGDSALYLCASSLRPGGGYTFGSGTRLTVV.

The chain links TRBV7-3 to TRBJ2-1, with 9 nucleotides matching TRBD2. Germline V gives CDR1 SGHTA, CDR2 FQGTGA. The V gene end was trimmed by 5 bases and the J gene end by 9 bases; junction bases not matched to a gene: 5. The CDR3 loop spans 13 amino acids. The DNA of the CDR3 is TGTGCCAGCAGCCTTGCGGGGGGGCCTGAGCAGTTCTTC. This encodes CASSLAGGPEQFF.

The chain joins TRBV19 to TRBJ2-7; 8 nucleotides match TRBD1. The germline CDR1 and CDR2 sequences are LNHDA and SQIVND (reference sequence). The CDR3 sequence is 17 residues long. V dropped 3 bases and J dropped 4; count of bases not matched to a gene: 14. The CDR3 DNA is TGTGCCAGTAGTATGCGTCGCGCAGGGGGCATGGGATACGAGCAGTACTTC. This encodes CASSMRRAGGMGYEQYF.

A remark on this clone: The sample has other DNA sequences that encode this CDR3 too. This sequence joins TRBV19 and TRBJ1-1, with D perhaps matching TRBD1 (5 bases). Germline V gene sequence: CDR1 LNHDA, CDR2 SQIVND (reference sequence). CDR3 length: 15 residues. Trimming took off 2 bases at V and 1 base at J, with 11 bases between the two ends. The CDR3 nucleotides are TGTGCCAGTAGTATAAGGGGTCAGGGGAACACTGAAGCTTTCTTT. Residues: CASSIRGQGNTEAFF.